These T cell receptor beta chains were read from a single sample in a study of cytomegalovirus exposure and HLA in healthy donors. The repertoire was sequenced with immunoSEQ multiplex PCR; TCRdb's copy has only in-frame clones and lacks some. This table has some 180,000 clones, more than 70% appearing once. Specimen: PBMCs. The receptors shown here come from a girl aged 5 to 17 in good health and CMV-seropositive. The CDR3 runs from the conserved cysteine through the conserved F or W. D genes are given only for firm matches. Rows may omit the clone size; those that give it use once, few, many or a size class.

clone_size d_call j_call cdr3_length v_call cdr3_aa cdr3_nt
few . TRBJ1-3 12 TRBV29-1 CSVETVGNTIYF TGCAGCGTTGAAACGGTCGGAAACACCATATATTTT
once TRBD1 TRBJ1-2 13 TRBV19 CASRGQGHYGYTF TGTGCCAGTAGAGGACAGGGCCACTATGGCTACACCTTC
. . TRBJ2-1 16 TRBV6-6 CASSLYKGLTPNEQFF TGTGCCAGCAGTCTTTATAAGGGGCTGACTCCCAATGAGCAGTTCTTC
. TRBD2 TRBJ2-7 11 TRBV6-6 CASSGTTEQYF TGTGCCAGCAGCGGGACTACCGAGCAGTACTTC
. TRBD2 TRBJ2-3 16 TRBV11-2 CASSLSGRKGTDTQYF TGTGCCAGCAGCCTTAGCGGGAGGAAAGGCACAGATACGCAGTATTTT
. . TRBJ2-7 13 TRBV30 CAWSVNIAYEQYF TGTGCCTGGAGTGTCAATATAGCCTACGAGCAGTACTTC
. . TRBJ1-5 13 TRBV28 CASSLGRGQPQHF TGTGCCAGCAGTTTGGGGAGAGGACAGCCCCAGCATTTT
. . TRBJ1-1 16 TRBV4-1 CASSHLHMTGVAEAFF TGCGCCAGCAGCCACCTACATATGACGGGGGTCGCTGAAGCTTTCTTT
few TRBD2 TRBJ2-1 15 TRBV4-2 CASSSGLAAYNEQFF TGTGCCAGCAGCTCGGGACTAGCGGCCTACAATGAGCAGTTCTTC
. TRBD2 TRBJ2-7 14 TRBV2 CASSELGLAEEQYF TGTGCCAGCAGTGAACTGGGACTAGCGGAAGAGCAGTACTTC
. TRBD1 TRBJ1-5 15 TRBV9 CASSVGTGGNQPQHF TGTGCCAGCAGCGTAGGGACAGGGGGGAATCAGCCCCAGCATTTT
. TRBD1 TRBJ1-1 14 TRBV25-1 CASRSTGANTEAFF TGTGCCAGCAGATCGACAGGGGCTAACACTGAAGCTTTCTTT
. . TRBJ2-5 17 TRBV10-3 CAISESGWASAVETQYF TGTGCCATCAGTGAGTCGGGTTGGGCTAGCGCAGTAGAGACCCAGTACTTC
. . TRBJ2-5 14 TRBV6-6 CASTTSTTFGTQYF TGTGCCAGCACTACTAGCACTACCTTTGGGACCCAGTACTTC
. TRBD2 TRBJ2-1 18 TRBV6-1 CASSENRGTSGTSGEQFF TGTGCCAGCAGTGAAAATCGGGGGACTAGCGGCACCTCTGGGGAGCAGTTCTTC
. . TRBJ1-1 14 TRBV5-1 CASSLGQMNTEAFF TGCGCCAGCAGCTTGGGTCAGATGAACACTGAAGCTTTCTTT
. . TRBJ2-1 15 TRBV6-5 CASSYSGGGYNEQFF TGTGCCAGCAGTTACTCAGGGGGTGGCTACAATGAGCAGTTCTTC
. . TRBJ2-7 14 TRBV11-2 CASSLDGVQYEQYF TGTGCCAGCAGCTTAGACGGGGTTCAGTACGAGCAGTACTTC
. TRBD2 TRBJ2-2 18 TRBV27 CASSLSGLVVGMGGELFF TGTGCCAGCAGTTTATCGGGACTAGTAGTGGGGATGGGCGGGGAGCTGTTTTTT
. . TRBJ1-1 14 TRBV7-9 CASSLDRGGTEAFF TGTGCCAGCAGCTTGGACCGGGGAGGCACTGAAGCTTTCTTT
. TRBD1 TRBJ2-7 15 TRBV18 CASSPVRDSTYEQYF TGTGCCAGCTCACCAGTCAGGGACAGCACCTACGAGCAGTACTTC
. TRBD1 TRBJ1-3 15 TRBV7-9 CASSSDRNSGNTIYF TGTGCCAGCAGCTCGGACAGGAACTCTGGAAACACCATATATTTT
. . TRBJ2-5 9 TRBV27 CASTGTQYF TGTGCCAGCACGGGGACCCAGTACTTC
. TRBD1 TRBJ2-4 15 TRBV27 CASSERDRAKNIQYF TGTGCCAGCAGTGAACGGGACAGAGCCAAAAACATTCAGTACTTC
. TRBD2 TRBJ2-3 19 TRBV15 CATSRTSALVRPSTDTQYF TGTGCCACCAGCAGAACTAGCGCCTTAGTCCGCCCCAGCACAGATACGCAGTATTTT
once . TRBJ1-1 13 TRBV5-1 CASSLTGNTEAFF TGCGCCAGCAGCCTCACAGGGAACACTGAAGCTTTCTTT
once . TRBJ1-1 14 TRBV5-4 CAGNSGTSNTEAFF TGTGCCGGAAACTCCGGGACATCGAACACTGAAGCTTTCTTT
. . TRBJ2-1 8 TRBV6-1 CASGAGLF TGTGCCAGCGGGGCGGGACTCTTC
. . TRBJ2-7 15 TRBV27 CASRIGLANTYEQYF TGTGCCAGCAGAATAGGGCTAGCGAACACCTACGAGCAGTACTTC
. . TRBJ1-1 15 TRBV11-2 CASSPRRGGMAEAFF TGTGCCAGCAGCCCCCGTAGGGGTGGGATGGCTGAAGCTTTCTTT
. TRBD1 TRBJ2-3 14 TRBV6-1 CASRQGFNTDTQYF TGTGCCAGCAGACAGGGGTTTAACACAGATACGCAGTATTTT
. . TRBJ2-7 14 TRBV30 CAWTPRGLSYEQYF TGTGCCTGGACCCCGAGGGGACTCTCCTACGAGCAGTACTTC
. TRBD1 TRBJ1-2 14 TRBV6-5 CASSYGTGDFGYTF TGTGCCAGCAGTTACGGGACAGGGGACTTTGGCTACACCTTC
. . TRBJ1-1 11 TRBV6-5 CASSYNGLAFF TGTGCCAGCAGTTACAACGGTTTGGCTTTCTTT
once . TRBJ1-1 16 TRBV19 CASRTPRGGQNTEAFF TGTGCCAGTCGAACTCCCCGGGGGGGACAGAACACTGAAGCTTTCTTT
. . TRBJ1-1 15 TRBV6-6 CASSTLFTGPPEAFF TGTGCCAGCAGTACCCTATTTACAGGGCCCCCTGAAGCTTTCTTT
. . TRBJ1-2 13 TRBV6-6 CASSYASGFGYTF TGTGCCAGCAGTTACGCATCAGGGTTTGGCTACACCTTC
few TRBD2 TRBJ2-1 15 TRBV10-1 CASSESSRGSDEQFF TGCGCCAGCAGTGAGTCGTCCCGCGGGAGCGATGAGCAGTTCTTC
. TRBD2 TRBJ2-3 13 TRBV6-5 CASSLAGTDTQYF TGTGCCAGCAGTCTAGCGGGTACAGATACGCAGTATTTT
. TRBD1 TRBJ2-3 17 TRBV5-1 CASSSRPGGRPTDTQYF TGCGCCAGCAGTTCACGACCAGGGGGTCGACCCACAGATACGCAGTATTTT
. . TRBJ1-1 14 TRBV6-5 CASSSTGRLPEAFF TGTGCCAGCAGTTCTACAGGACGCTTGCCTGAAGCTTTCTTT
. . TRBJ2-7 14 TRBV5-4 CATRGLGGSYEQYF TGTGCCACCCGCGGGTTGGGGGGTTCCTACGAGCAGTACTTC
few . TRBJ2-5 13 TRBV27 CASSLTIRETQYF TGTGCCAGCAGTTTAACGATCAGGGAGACCCAGTACTTC
few TRBD1 TRBJ2-1 14 TRBV5-1 CASSDRDRESEQFF TGCGCCAGCAGCGACAGGGACAGGGAGAGTGAGCAGTTCTTC
. TRBD1 TRBJ1-2 19 TRBV15 CATSRDSGTGAAPGYGYTF TGTGCCACCAGCAGAGACTCGGGGACAGGGGCGGCCCCAGGCTATGGCTACACCTTC
once TRBD1 TRBJ2-7 15 TRBV29-1 CSVETDREGLYEQYF TGCAGCGTTGAGACGGACAGGGAAGGCCTCTACGAGCAGTACTTC
. . TRBJ1-5 14 TRBV18 CASSPGDINQPQHF TGTGCCAGCTCACCAGGGGACATTAATCAGCCCCAGCATTTT
. . TRBJ2-5 12 TRBV30 CAWSVLGETQYF TGTGCCTGGAGTGTACTAGGAGAGACCCAGTACTTC
. . TRBJ2-7 12 TRBV6-6 CASGAATYEQYF TGTGCCAGCGGTGCCGCTACCTACGAGCAGTACTTC
. . TRBJ2-7 12 TRBV25-1 CASSDYYYEQYF TGTGCCAGCAGTGACTATTATTACGAGCAGTACTTC
once TRBD1 TRBJ1-2 16 TRBV11-2 CASSLDPGTGVNGYTF TGTGCCAGCAGCTTAGACCCTGGGACAGGGGTTAATGGCTACACCTTC
. . TRBJ2-2 13 TRBV5-1 CASGRDYTGELFF TGCGCCAGCGGTCGGGACTACACCGGGGAGCTGTTTTTT
. TRBD1 TRBJ1-1 16 TRBV7-3 CASSLWARGLDTEAFF TGTGCCAGCAGCTTATGGGCCAGGGGGCTCGACACTGAAGCTTTCTTT
. . TRBJ2-5 14 TRBV7-6 CASSPVAVQETQYF TGTGCCAGCAGCCCAGTCGCCGTACAAGAGACCCAGTACTTC